This TCR beta chain was captured by sequencing in a study of blood T cell repertoires in COVID-19. As for the study in general: Acute-phase and convalescent COVID-19 samples originated in the United States, Italy and Spain.

Per the original data handling: By means of reference gene primer amplification, nucleated cell counts were estimated. Profiling relied on immunoSEQ multiplex PCR, and the TCRdb table lists in-frame clones only, not all of them. Clonal size and the V and J genes are those of that table, whereas D and trimming came from the DNA. The repertoire holds around 250,000 clones, with 86% as singletons. Participants were placed into cohorts based on the clinical history they reported. This TCR derives from a woman in her fifties or sixties who had recovered from COVID-19. The sample was PBMCs or T cells enriched from blood (not recorded which).

Here the CDR3 DNA reads TGTGCCAGCAGTTTACGGGGGAACACTGAAGCTTTCTTT. This encodes CASSLRGNTEAFF. The gene calls are TRBV28 and TRBJ1-1; no definite D call. The germline V and J ends were trimmed by 2 bases and 1 base, with 5 bases remaining between them. Germline values: CDR1 MDHEN, CDR2 SYDVKM. The CDR3 covers 13 residues.